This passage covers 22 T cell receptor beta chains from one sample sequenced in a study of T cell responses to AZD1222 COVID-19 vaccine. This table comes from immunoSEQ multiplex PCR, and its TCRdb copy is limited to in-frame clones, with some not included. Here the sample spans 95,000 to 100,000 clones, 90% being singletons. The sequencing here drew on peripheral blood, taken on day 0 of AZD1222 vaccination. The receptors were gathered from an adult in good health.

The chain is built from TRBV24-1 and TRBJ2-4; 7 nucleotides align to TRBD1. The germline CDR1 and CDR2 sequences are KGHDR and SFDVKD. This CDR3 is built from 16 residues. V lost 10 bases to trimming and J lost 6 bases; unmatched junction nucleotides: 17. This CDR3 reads CATTTDQGERRNIQYF. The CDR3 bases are TGTGCCACTACGACAGACCAGGGGGAGAGGAGAAACATTCAGTACTTC.

CDR3 protein: CASTLGQGANYGYTF. The CDR3 DNA sequence: TGTGCCAGCACCCTAGGACAGGGGGCGAACTATGGCTACACCTTC. V is TRBV7-8 and J is TRBJ1-2, with TRBD1 identical over 11 bases. After removal of 7 bases from V and 2 bases from J, the junction contained 6 bases not matched to a gene. CDR1 is SGHVS, CDR2 FQNEAQ, per germline. The CDR3 totals 15 residues.

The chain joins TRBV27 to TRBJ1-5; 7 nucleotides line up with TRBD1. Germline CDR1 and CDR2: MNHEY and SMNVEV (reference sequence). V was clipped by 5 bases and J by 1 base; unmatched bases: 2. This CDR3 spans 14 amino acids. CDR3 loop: CASSLQGSNQPQHF. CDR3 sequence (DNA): TGTGCCAGCAGTCTACAGGGGAGCAATCAGCCCCAGCATTTT.

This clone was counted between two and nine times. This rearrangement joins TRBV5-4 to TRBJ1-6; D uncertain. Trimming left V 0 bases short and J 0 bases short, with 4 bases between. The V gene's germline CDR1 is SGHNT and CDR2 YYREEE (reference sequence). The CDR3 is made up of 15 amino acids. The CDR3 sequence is CASSLESSYNSPLHF. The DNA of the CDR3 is TGTGCCAGCAGCTTGGAGAGCTCCTATAATTCACCCCTCCACTTT.

CDR3 bases: TGTGCCAGCAGTCCCCCCGGGGCGAGATGGTCTGAAGCTTTCTTT. Residues: CASSPPGARWSEAFF. This sequence joins TRBV25-1 and TRBJ1-1; tentatively, D is TRBD1 (5 bases). Germline assignment: CDR1 MGHDK and CDR2 SYGVNS. Trimming removed 5 bases from V and 6 bases from J, with 19 bases in between. CDR3 length: 15 amino acids. The variable domain in full, completed from reference TRBV25-1 and TRBJ1-1, reads EADIYQTPRYLVIGTGKKITLECSQTMGHDKMYWYQQDPGMELHLIHYSYGVNSTEKGDLSSESTVSRIRTEHFPLTLESARPSHTSQYLCASSPPGARWSEAFFGQGTRLTVV.

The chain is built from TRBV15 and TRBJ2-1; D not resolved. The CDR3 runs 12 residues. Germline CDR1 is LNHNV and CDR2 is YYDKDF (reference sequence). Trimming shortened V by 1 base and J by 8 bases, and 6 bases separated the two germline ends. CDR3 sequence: CATSRVDHEQFF. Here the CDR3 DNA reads TGTGCCACCAGCAGAGTGGACCATGAGCAGTTCTTC.

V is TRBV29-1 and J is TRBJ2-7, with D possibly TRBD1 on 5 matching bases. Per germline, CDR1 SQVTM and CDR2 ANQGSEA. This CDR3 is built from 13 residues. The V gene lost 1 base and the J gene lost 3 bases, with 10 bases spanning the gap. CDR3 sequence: CSVEGQGRYEQYF. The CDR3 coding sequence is TGCAGCGTTGAAGGGCAGGGCCGCTACGAGCAGTACTTC.

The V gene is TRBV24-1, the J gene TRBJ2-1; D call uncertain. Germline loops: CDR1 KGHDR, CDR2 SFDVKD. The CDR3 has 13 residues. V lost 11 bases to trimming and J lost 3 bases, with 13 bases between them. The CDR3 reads CAIGKDRYNEQFF. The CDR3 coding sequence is TGTGCCATCGGTAAGGATCGCTACAATGAGCAGTTCTTC.

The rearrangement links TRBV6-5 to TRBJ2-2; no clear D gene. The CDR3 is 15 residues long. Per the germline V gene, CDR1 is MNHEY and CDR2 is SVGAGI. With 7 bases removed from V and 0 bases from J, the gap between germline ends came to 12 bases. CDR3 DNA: TGTGCCAGCACCCTCGGCAGATCGAACACCGGGGAGCTGTTTTTT. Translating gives CASTLGRSNTGELFF.

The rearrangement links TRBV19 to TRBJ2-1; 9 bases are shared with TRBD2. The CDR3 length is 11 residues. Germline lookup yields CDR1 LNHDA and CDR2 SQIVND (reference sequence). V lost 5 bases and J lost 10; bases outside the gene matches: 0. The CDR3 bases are TGTGCCAGTAGTCTAGCGGGAGAGCAGTTCTTC. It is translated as CASSLAGEQFF. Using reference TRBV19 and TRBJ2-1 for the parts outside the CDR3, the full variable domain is DGGITQSPKYLFRKEGQNVTLSCEQNLNHDAMYWYRQDPGQGLRLIYYSQIVNDFQKGDIAEGYSVSREKKESFPLTVTSAQKNPTAFYLCASSLAGEQFFGPGTRLTVL.

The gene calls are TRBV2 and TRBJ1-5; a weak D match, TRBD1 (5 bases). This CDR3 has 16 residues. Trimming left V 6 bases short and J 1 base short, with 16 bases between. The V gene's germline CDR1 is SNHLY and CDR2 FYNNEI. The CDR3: CASSLGHSGSNQPQHF. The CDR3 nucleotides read TGTGCCAGCAGCCTCGGACACTCCGGGAGCAATCAGCCCCAGCATTTT. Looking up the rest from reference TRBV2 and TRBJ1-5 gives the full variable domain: EPEVTQTPSHQVTQMGQEVILRCVPISNHLYFYWYRQILGQKVEFLVSFYNNEISEKSEIFDDQFSVERPDGSNFTLKIRSTKLEDSAMYFCASSLGHSGSNQPQHFGDGTRLSIL.

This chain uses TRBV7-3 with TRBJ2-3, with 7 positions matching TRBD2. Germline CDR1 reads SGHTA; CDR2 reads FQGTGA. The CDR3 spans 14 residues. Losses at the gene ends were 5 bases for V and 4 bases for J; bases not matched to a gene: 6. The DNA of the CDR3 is TGTGCCAGCAGCGCGGGAGTAGGTGCAGATACGCAGTATTTT. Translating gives CASSAGVGADTQYF. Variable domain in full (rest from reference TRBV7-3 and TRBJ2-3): GAGVSQTPSNKVTEKGKYVELRCDPISGHTALYWYRQSLGQGPEFLIYFQGTGAADDSGLPNDRFFAVRPEGSVSTLKIQRTERGDSAVYLCASSAGVGADTQYFGPGTRLTVL.

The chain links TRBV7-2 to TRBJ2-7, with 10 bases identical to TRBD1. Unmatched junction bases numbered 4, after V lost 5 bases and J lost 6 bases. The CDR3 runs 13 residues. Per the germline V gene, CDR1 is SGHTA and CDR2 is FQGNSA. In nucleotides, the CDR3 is TGTGCCAGCAGCGAGGGACAGGGGCTCGAGCAGTACTTC. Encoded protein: CASSEGQGLEQYF.

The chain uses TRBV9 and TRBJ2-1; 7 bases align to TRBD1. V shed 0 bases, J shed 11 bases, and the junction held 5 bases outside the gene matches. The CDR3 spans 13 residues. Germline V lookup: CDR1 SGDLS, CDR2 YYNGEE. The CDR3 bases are TGTGCCAGCAGCGTAGAAAGGGGGCAAAAGCAGTTCTTC. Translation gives CASSVERGQKQFF.

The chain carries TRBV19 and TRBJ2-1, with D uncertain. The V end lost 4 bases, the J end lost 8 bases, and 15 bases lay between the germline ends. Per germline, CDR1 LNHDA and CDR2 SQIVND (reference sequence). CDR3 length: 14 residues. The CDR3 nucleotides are TGTGCCAGTAGTACTGACATCATCCCCCATGAGCAGTTCTTC. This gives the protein CASSTDIIPHEQFF.

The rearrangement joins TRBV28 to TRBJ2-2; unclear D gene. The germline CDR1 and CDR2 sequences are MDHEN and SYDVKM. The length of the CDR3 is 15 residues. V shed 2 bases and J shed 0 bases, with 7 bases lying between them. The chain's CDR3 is CASSLPRTNTGELFF. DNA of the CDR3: TGTGCCAGCAGTTTACCCCGCACGAACACCGGGGAGCTGTTTTTT.

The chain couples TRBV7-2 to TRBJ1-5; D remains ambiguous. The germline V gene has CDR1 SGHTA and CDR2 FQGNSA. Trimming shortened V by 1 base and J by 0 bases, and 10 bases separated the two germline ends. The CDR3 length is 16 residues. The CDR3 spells CASSLDGPYSNQPQHF. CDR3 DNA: TGTGCCAGCAGCTTAGATGGACCCTATAGCAATCAGCCCCAGCATTTT. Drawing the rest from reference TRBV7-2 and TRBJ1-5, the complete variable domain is GAGVSQSPSNKVTEKGKDVELRCDPISGHTALYWYRQSLGQGLEFLIYFQGNSAPDKSGLPSDRFSAERTGGSVSTLTIQRTQQEDSAVYLCASSLDGPYSNQPQHFGDGTRLSIL.

CDR3 DNA sequence: TGTGCCAGCAGTCCCCCCATAGCGGGAGGCGGGACCGGGGAGCTGTTTTTT. It is translated as CASSPPIAGGGTGELFF. V gene TRBV28 combines with J gene TRBJ2-2; 10 bases agree with TRBD2. The CDR3 loop spans 17 amino acids. Germline V gives CDR1 MDHEN, CDR2 SYDVKM. V dropped 5 bases and J dropped 5; count of bases not matched to a gene: 11.

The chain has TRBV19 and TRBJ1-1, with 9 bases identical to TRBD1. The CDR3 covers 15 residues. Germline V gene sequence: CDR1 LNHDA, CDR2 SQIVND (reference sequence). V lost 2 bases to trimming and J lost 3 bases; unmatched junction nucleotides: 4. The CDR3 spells CASSIPGQGDTEAFF. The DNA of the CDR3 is TGTGCCAGTAGTATACCGGGACAGGGAGACACTGAAGCTTTCTTT.

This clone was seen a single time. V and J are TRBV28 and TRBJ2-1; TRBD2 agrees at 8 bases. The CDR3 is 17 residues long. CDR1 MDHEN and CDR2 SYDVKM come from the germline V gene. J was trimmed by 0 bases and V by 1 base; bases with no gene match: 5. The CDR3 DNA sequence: TGTGCCAGCAGTTTATATGGTAGCGGGACCTCCTACAATGAGCAGTTCTTC. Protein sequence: CASSLYGSGTSYNEQFF. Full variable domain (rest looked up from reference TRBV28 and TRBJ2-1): DVKVTQSSRYLVKRTGEKVFLECVQDMDHENMFWYRQDPGLGLRLIYFSYDVKMKEKGDIPEGYSVSREKKERFSLILESASTNQTSMYLCASSLYGSGTSYNEQFFGPGTRLTVL.

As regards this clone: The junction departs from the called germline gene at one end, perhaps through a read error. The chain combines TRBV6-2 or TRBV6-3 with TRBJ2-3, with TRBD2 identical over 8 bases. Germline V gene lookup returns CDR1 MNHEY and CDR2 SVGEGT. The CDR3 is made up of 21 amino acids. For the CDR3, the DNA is TGTGCCCGCAGTTGGGCCACCGGGGGCGGGAGGACTCAATTGAGCACAGATACGCAGTATTTT. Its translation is CARSWATGGGRTQLSTDTQYF.

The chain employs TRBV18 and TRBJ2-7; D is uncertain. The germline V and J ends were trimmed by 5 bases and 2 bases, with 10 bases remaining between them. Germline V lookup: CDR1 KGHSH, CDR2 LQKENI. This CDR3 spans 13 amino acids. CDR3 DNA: TGTGCCAGCTCAAAAGGCCATCCCTACGAGCAGTACTTC. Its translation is CASSKGHPYEQYF.